This T cell receptor beta chain was identified during a study of early T cells in non-severe SARS-CoV-2 infection (dated by TCRdb to about 2021). At the level of the whole study: Bulk RNA from unsorted whole blood was used for TCR sequencing, so alpha and beta chains could not be paired. Overall results and qualifications from the work: VDJdb matching was skewed toward anti-spike CD8 responses and likely underestimated virus-specific expansions, missing private and CD4 specificities.

In this sample, this clonotype turned up a few times. Which antigen it targets is not known. No clone much larger than this one lies a single base away; base qualities are absent. Receptor amplification or capture employed 5' RACE. The sequencer listed for this sample is NextSeq 500. To correct for sequencing error and PCR bias, the TCR library protocol tagged individual cDNA molecules with unique molecular identifiers. Both TCR alpha and beta chains were sequenced, and tight co-correlation was observed between alpha and beta sequence abundances in each sample. Concerning the study's data processing: Decombinator V4 was used to annotate TCR sequences for V gene, J gene and CDR3. Expanded TCRs were defined as changing significantly between any two time points under a Poisson model with p below 0.0001. TCR abundances were normalised to the total number of TCRs sequenced in each sample and reported as counts per million. TRAV1-2 paired with TRAJ12, TRAJ20 or TRAJ33 defined MAIT TCRs, while TRAV10 paired with TRAJ18 defined iNKT TCRs. VDJdb, accessed on 1 November 2021, was searched for TCRs annotated for CMV, EBV and SARS-CoV-2, and TCRs annotated for more than one antigen were excluded. In TCRdb, the public reads were trimmed at Q25 with fastp and aligned with MiXCR, with productive beta chains retained. Each CDR3 protein gets just one entry, which takes the most common genes and DNA from the rows behind it. The V and J calls and clone size are TCRdb's, not the authors'. The sample table lists tens of thousands of distinct CDR3 sequences, about 9.4% of them with a count of one. Together, the top ten hold 6% to 8.5% of the sample.

This was a case-control study nested in a cohort of healthcare workers in London, UK, who had nasopharyngeal swab PCR tests and blood samples taken every week. Between 23 and 31 March 2020, the week of the UK lockdown, healthcare workers were enrolled and then followed up weekly for as long as 16 weeks. From a lookup of the germline V gene, CDR1 and CDR2 are SGHRS and YFSETQ. V loses 5 bases of germline sequence and J loses 1 base, and the interval between the two ends is 9 bases. Including the terminal cysteine and phenylalanine, the CDR3 comprises 13 residues. The kept DNA is CDR3 alone, 39 bases in frame from the first base.

The V and J genes are TRBV5-1 and TRBJ1-1, with TRBD1 perhaps the D gene, on 5 matching bases. This TCR came from an adult who was a healthcare worker with PCR-confirmed SARS-CoV-2 infection or an uninfected control (not recorded which). The material sequenced was whole blood, taken at baseline. The CDR3 region has the sequence CASSGDSNTEAFF. The DNA is as follows: TGCGCCAGCAGTGGGGACTCGAACACTGAAGCTTTCTTT.